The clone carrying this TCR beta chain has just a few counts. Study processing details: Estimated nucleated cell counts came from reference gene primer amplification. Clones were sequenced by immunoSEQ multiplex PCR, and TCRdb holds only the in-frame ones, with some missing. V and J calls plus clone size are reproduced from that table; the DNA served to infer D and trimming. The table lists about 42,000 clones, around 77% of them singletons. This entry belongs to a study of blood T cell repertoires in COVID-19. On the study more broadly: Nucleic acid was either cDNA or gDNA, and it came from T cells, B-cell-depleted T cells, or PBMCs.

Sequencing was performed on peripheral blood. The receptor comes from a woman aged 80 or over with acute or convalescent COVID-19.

The CDR3 protein is CASSFRDSPNYGYTF. Written as DNA, the CDR3 is TGTGCCAGCAGTTTCAGGGACAGTCCCAACTATGGCTACACCTTC. The chain uses TRBV27 and TRBJ1-2; 7 bases fit TRBD1. Germline lookup yields CDR1 MNHEY and CDR2 SMNVEV (reference sequence). The CDR3 covers 15 residues. The trim removed 3 bases at V and 2 bases at J, leaving 6 bases unmatched.